The rows below give T cell receptor beta chains drawn from one sample of a study of vaccination effects on CD4 cells after COVID-19. Profiled with immunoSEQ multiplex PCR; TCRdb holds only in-frame clones, not every one. The sample lists fewer than 85,000 clones, about 74% occurring once. No cognate antigen is known for these TCRs. The source was CD4+ T cells from PBMCs cultured without peptide, collected after COVID-19 vaccination. The receptor source for this set is a human donor who received a COVID-19 vaccine. Both conserved end residues are part of each CDR3. The D gene is left open where the match is weak. Part of the rows lack a size; the others show once, few, many or a class for expanded clones.

V gene	J gene	clone size	D gene	CDR3 DNA	CDR3 protein
TRBV4-1	TRBJ1-6	.	TRBD1	TGCGCCAGCAGCCAAGAGGGGACAGGCTATCGGGTATATAATTCACCCCTCCACTTT	CASSQEGTGYRVYNSPLHF
TRBV12-5	TRBJ2-1	.	TRBD2	TGTGCTAGTGGACCGGGACTACCTAACAATGAGCAGTTCTTC	CASGPGLPNNEQFF
TRBV6-6	TRBJ1-2	.	.	TGTGCCAGCACCCCACAATGGCAGGGCGGCTATGGCTACACCTTC	CASTPQWQGGYGYTF
TRBV18	TRBJ1-1	.	.	TGTGCCAGCTCACCGGGAGGGGCGGAAAGGGACACTGAAGCTTTCTTT	CASSPGGAERDTEAFF
TRBV19	TRBJ2-2	.	TRBD1	TGTGCCAGTGCGGGACAGGCGACCGCCGGGGAGCTGTTTTTT	CASAGQATAGELFF
TRBV11-2	TRBJ1-1	few	.	TGTGCCAGCAGCTTAGATGTAAACACTGAAGCTTTCTTT	CASSLDVNTEAFF
TRBV9	TRBJ1-2	few	.	TGTGCCAGCAGCGCCTCAACGGACAGCCATGGCTACACCTTC	CASSASTDSHGYTF
TRBV11-3	TRBJ2-3	.	TRBD2	TGTGCCAGCAGCTACTTCGGCGGGGGGGCGTCAGATACGCAGTATTTT	CASSYFGGGASDTQYF
TRBV2	TRBJ1-2	.	.	TGTGCCAGCAGTGAGGTGGGGGGCGGCTACACCTTC	CASSEVGGGYTF
TRBV12-3/TRBV12-4	TRBJ2-3	once	.	TGTGCCAGCAGTTTGGTAGGAGCAGATACGCAGTATTTT	CASSLVGADTQYF
TRBV3-1/TRBV3-2	TRBJ1-5	.	.	TGTGCCAGCAGCCCGAGGTTGGGGAATCAGCCCCAGCATTTT	CASSPRLGNQPQHF
TRBV29-1	TRBJ1-3	.	.	TGCAGCGTTGAAAGTGGGGCGAACACCATATATTTT	CSVESGANTIYF
TRBV9	TRBJ2-2	.	TRBD1	TGTGCCAGCAGCACCGGGCAGGGGGCCGGGGAGCTGTTTTTT	CASSTGQGAGELFF
TRBV25-1	TRBJ2-1	.	.	TGTGCCAGCAGTACTACCGATGGGGGCTCCTACAATGAGCAGTTCTTC	CASSTTDGGSYNEQFF
TRBV6-5	TRBJ1-6	once	.	TGTGCCAGCAGGGACCATAGCTCCTATAATTCACCCCTCCACTTT	CASRDHSSYNSPLHF
TRBV5-5	TRBJ1-4	.	TRBD1	TGTGCCAGCAGCGGACAGGGGGTGGCTAATGAAAAACTGTTTTTT	CASSGQGVANEKLFF
TRBV9	TRBJ1-4	.	.	TGTGCCAGCAGCTTAATGCAGGGTGCTAATGAAAAACTGTTTTTT	CASSLMQGANEKLFF
TRBV11-1	TRBJ1-1	.	TRBD1	TGTGCCAGCAGCTTTTACAGGGGCACTGAAGCTTTCTTT	CASSFYRGTEAFF
TRBV20-1	TRBJ2-5	.	.	TGCAGTGCGGGGCAAGAGACCCAGTACTTC	CSAGQETQYF
TRBV2	TRBJ2-1	.	.	TGTGCCAGCATACAGGGAAAGAACAATGAGCAGTTCTTC	CASIQGKNNEQFF
TRBV18	TRBJ2-2	.	TRBD1	TGTGCCAGCTCACCGGGACAGGGGGCCACCGGGGAGCTGTTTTTT	CASSPGQGATGELFF
TRBV3-1/TRBV3-2	TRBJ2-3	.	.	TGTGCCAGCAGCCAAGGACTAGAGCTCACAGATACGCAGTATTTT	CASSQGLELTDTQYF
TRBV30	TRBJ1-3	.	.	TGTGCCTGGAGTGTTAATCCGGGGAACACCATATATTTT	CAWSVNPGNTIYF
TRBV25-1	TRBJ1-3	.	.	TGTGCCAGCAGTGCCCCAGGGGTCGGAAACACCATATATTTT	CASSAPGVGNTIYF
TRBV4-2	TRBJ1-1	.	.	TGTGCCAGCAGCCGGGACCGGAACACTGAAGCTTTCTTT	CASSRDRNTEAFF